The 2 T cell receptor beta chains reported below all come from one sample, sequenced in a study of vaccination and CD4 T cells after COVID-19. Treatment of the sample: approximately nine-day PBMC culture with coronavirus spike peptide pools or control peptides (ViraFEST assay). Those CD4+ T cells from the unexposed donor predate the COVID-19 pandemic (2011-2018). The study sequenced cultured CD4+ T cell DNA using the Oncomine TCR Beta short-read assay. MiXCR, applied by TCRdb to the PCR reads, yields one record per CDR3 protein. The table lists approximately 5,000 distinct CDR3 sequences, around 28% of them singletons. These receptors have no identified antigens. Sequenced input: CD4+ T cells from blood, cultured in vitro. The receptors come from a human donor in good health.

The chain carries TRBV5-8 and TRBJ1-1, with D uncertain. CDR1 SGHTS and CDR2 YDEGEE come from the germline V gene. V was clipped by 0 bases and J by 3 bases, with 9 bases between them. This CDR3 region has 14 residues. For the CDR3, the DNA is TGTGCCAGCAGCTTGGACGGAAAGTACACTGAAGCTTTCTTT. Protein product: CASSLDGKYTEAFF.

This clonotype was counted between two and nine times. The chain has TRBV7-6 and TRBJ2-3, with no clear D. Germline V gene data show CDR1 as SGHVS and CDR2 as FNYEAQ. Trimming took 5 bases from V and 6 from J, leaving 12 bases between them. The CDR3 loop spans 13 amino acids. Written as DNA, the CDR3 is TGTGCCAGCAGCCCGCACCAGGTGGATACGCAGTATTTT. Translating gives CASSPHQVDTQYF. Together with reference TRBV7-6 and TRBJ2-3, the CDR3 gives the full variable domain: GAGVSQSPRYKVTKRGQDVALRCDPISGHVSLYWYRQALGQGPEFLTYFNYEAQQDKSGLPNDRFSAERPEGSISTLTIQRTEQRDSAMYRCASSPHQVDTQYFGPGTRLTVL.